The rows below give T cell receptor beta chains drawn from one sample of a study of blood T cell repertoires in COVID-19. Repertoires were generated with immunoSEQ multiplex PCR, while TCRdb's copy carries only in-frame clones and drops some. The sample shows 150,000 to 200,000 clones, around nine tenths of them seen only once. Sequenced material: peripheral blood. Receptor source: a man aged 55-75 years with active or convalescent COVID-19. Both conserved end residues are trimmed from each CDR3.

V,J,CDR3
TRBV6-1,TRBJ1-6,ASSEIQNYNSPLH
TRBV2,TRBJ1-2,ASSEQGNYGYT
TRBV6-1,TRBJ1-2,ASSGRGQDRHYGYT
TRBV4-1,TRBJ2-5,ASGTGLAPETQY
TRBV5-1,TRBJ2-7,ASSLGQADEQY
TRBV6-4,TRBJ2-7,ASSVEAGGSYEQY
TRBV6-5,TRBJ1-1,ASRLDTTEAF
TRBV5-6,TRBJ2-7,ASSLGQGDREQY
TRBV28,TRBJ2-7,ASSSREEQY
TRBV19,TRBJ1-2,ASRDRGYYGYT
TRBV4-2,TRBJ2-7,ASSQSTETRYYEQY
TRBV29-1,TRBJ2-1,SAQWGTGGNNEQF
TRBV20-1,TRBJ1-1,SASRQAEAF
TRBV6-2/TRBV6-3,TRBJ2-7,ASSGRTSGGSYEQY
TRBV5-1,TRBJ1-3,ASSLQAYSRGPGNTIY
TRBV7-9,TRBJ1-1,ASSPEWNTEAF
TRBV15,TRBJ2-7,ATSTWGQGVSSYEQY
TRBV12-3/TRBV12-4,TRBJ2-3,ASSQGAYTQY
TRBV3-1/TRBV3-2,TRBJ1-1,ASSQQHAGIEAF
TRBV5-1,TRBJ2-1,ASSSSSGGEQF
TRBV14,TRBJ1-3,ASSQVAGTSGNTIY
TRBV7-9,TRBJ1-2,ASSSLMQDFNYGYT
TRBV6-6,TRBJ1-1,ASSQDRGLTEAF
TRBV7-3,TRBJ2-1,ASSYQGGDEQF
TRBV5-1,TRBJ1-1,ASSLGIDRGGEAF
TRBV11-2,TRBJ2-3,ASSSRLSEADTQY